This is a list of T cell receptor beta chains from one sample in a study of spatial heterogeneity in lung cancer. MiXCR, applied by TCRdb to the 5' RACE reads, yields one record per CDR3 protein. Counted here are around 7,200 distinct CDR3 sequences, about 5% occurring once; the ten biggest clones make up just over 8%. The specimen comprised normal lung tissue next to the tumor, sampled at surgery. The receptors were gathered from a female donor with early-stage non-small cell lung cancer. The CDR3 runs from the conserved cysteine through the conserved F or W. The D gene is left open where the match is weak. Clone sizes are given selectively: once, few, many, or a class where the clone is expanded.

V gene,D gene,clone size,J gene,CDR3 DNA,CDR3 protein
TRBV20-1,NA,medium-sized,TRBJ2-1,TGCAGTGCTTACGGTACTAGCTTGTCCTACAATGAGCAGTTCTTC,CSAYGTSLSYNEQFF
TRBV12-3/TRBV12-4,NA,NA,TRBJ1-5,TGTGCCAGCAGCGACAGGCGCAATCAGCCCCAGCATTTT,CASSDRRNQPQHF
TRBV10-3,TRBD1,many,TRBJ1-1,TGTGCCATCAGTGAGTTCCGGGACAGTTCGACTGAAGCTTTCTTT,CAISEFRDSSTEAFF
TRBV12-3/TRBV12-4,TRBD1,few,TRBJ1-2,TGTGCCAGCGGACAGGGAGGCGGAAACTATGGCTACACCTTC,CASGQGGGNYGYTF
TRBV6-1,NA,many,TRBJ2-1,TGTGCCAGCAGTGAAGCCGGCAGGGTACAGTACAATGAGCAGTTCTTC,CASSEAGRVQYNEQFF
TRBV28,NA,many,TRBJ2-1,TGTGCCAGCAGTTTACCCGACAGGAGCTTTAGTGATGAGCAGTTCTTC,CASSLPDRSFSDEQFF
TRBV29-1,NA,many,TRBJ2-5,TGCAGCGCAGGCTTGGAGACCCAGTACTTC,CSAGLETQYF
TRBV5-1,NA,many,TRBJ1-5,TGCGCCAGCAGCCCACATTGGAGCAATCAGCCCCAGCATTTT,CASSPHWSNQPQHF
TRBV27,NA,medium-sized,TRBJ1-5,TGTGCCAGCAGGATGGCAGGTCTTAGCAATCAGCCCCAGCATTTT,CASRMAGLSNQPQHF
TRBV27,TRBD1,many,TRBJ2-1,TGTGCCAGCAGTTTATACGGGACAGGGGATCCGGATGAGCAGTTCTTC,CASSLYGTGDPDEQFF
TRBV11-2,NA,large,TRBJ2-4,TGTGCCAGCAGCTTAGCCCTAGCCAAAAACATTCAGTACTTC,CASSLALAKNIQYF
TRBV20-1,NA,many,TRBJ2-2,TGCAGTGTAATTGGACGGACGAACACCGGGGAGCTGTTTTTT,CSVIGRTNTGELFF
TRBV5-1,NA,many,TRBJ2-1,TGCGCCAGCAGCCCCCTCGACGTTTGGGACACGATAAATGAGCAGTTCTTC,CASSPLDVWDTINEQFF
TRBV6-5,TRBD2,medium-sized,TRBJ2-1,TGTGCCAGCAGTTTTAGCGGGAGATCGAATGAGCAGTTCTTC,CASSFSGRSNEQFF
TRBV7-9,TRBD2,NA,TRBJ2-3,TGTGCCAGCAGTCGGGCGGCTAGCGGGAGTTCAGATACGCAGTATTTT,CASSRAASGSSDTQYF
TRBV5-1,NA,medium-sized,TRBJ2-3,TGCGCCAGCAGCAACGGCCACACTAGCACAGATACGCAGTATTTT,CASSNGHTSTDTQYF